These 9 T cell receptor beta chains originate from one sample sequenced in a study of T-cell reconstitution after alpha-beta-depleted transplantation in children. Preparing the TCRbeta library involved the use of unique molecular identifiers. In TCRdb, the PCR reads were re-called with MiXCR into one record per CDR3 protein. The profile shows hundreds of thousands of distinct CDR3 sequences, around a third of them singletons. The starting material was PBMCs from the stem cell graft donor, obtained from the stem cell graft. The receptor source for this set is a human donor who donated a stem cell graft to a child with aplastic anemia.

This rearrangement joins TRBV7-6 to TRBJ2-3, with a weak D call TRBD2 (5 bases). There are 16 residues in the CDR3. Germline assignment: CDR1 SGHVS and CDR2 FNYEAQ. Trimming took 1 base from V and 2 from J, leaving 13 bases between them. The CDR3 nucleotides are TGTGCCAGCAGCTTAGGAGGGTCGAGGCTCACAGATACGCAGTATTTT. As protein: CASSLGGSRLTDTQYF.

This clonotype was seen ten or more times. The V gene is TRBV20-1, the J gene TRBJ2-7; 9 bases are a match to TRBD1. CDR3 size: 16 residues. V gave up 0 bases and J gave up 9 bases; unmatched junction bases: 15. CDR1 DFQATT and CDR2 SNEGSKA come from the germline V gene (reference sequence). CDR3 amino acids: CSARDQDRGLIGGQYF. CDR3 DNA sequence: TGCAGTGCTAGAGATCAGGACAGGGGATTAATTGGGGGGCAGTACTTC.

This chain connects TRBV12-3 or TRBV12-4 to TRBJ2-4, with D tentatively TRBD1 or TRBD2 (5 bases each). This CDR3 spans 14 amino acids. The ends were cut back, 8 bases at V and 2 bases at J, with 13 bases in the middle. The chain's CDR3 is CASSPEDTKNIQYF. The CDR3 bases are TGTGCCAGCTCCCCGGAGGACACCAAAAACATTCAGTACTTC.

V usage is TRBV2 and J usage is TRBJ1-1; no firm D call. Germline assignment: CDR1 SNHLY and CDR2 FYNNEI. Between the trimmed V and J ends, which lost 5 bases and 5 bases, there was a span of 9 bases. The CDR3 extends over 12 amino acids. The CDR3 spells CASSKGETEAFF. The CDR3, as DNA: TGTGCCAGCAGTAAGGGTGAAACTGAAGCTTTCTTT.

The CDR3 DNA reads as TGCGCCAGCAGCCTGGTGCCAGGGGGTCAGCCCCAGCATTTT. It codes for CASSLVPGGQPQHF. J is TRBJ1-5 and V is TRBV5-1, with 7 bases that match TRBD1. The germline CDR1 and CDR2 sequences are SGHRS and YFSETQ. This CDR3 region has 14 residues. J gave up 6 bases and V 4 bases, and 7 bases lay outside the gene matches.

This clonotype occurred a few times. The rearrangement links TRBV20-1 to TRBJ2-1; D might be TRBD1 or TRBD2, each matching 5 bases. The CDR3 runs to 16 residues. Trimming took 5 bases from V and 0 from J, leaving 17 bases between them. Germline V lookup: CDR1 DFQATT, CDR2 SNEGSKA (reference sequence). The CDR3 reads CSALGERLSSYNEQFF. CDR3 nucleotides: TGCAGTGCTCTGGGGGAGCGATTGAGCTCCTACAATGAGCAGTTCTTC.

There are a few counts of this clonotype. This chain connects TRBV20-1 to TRBJ1-4; 7 bases are a match to TRBD1. CDR1 and CDR2 from the germline V gene are DFQATT and SNEGSKA (reference sequence). There are 14 residues in the CDR3. J gave up 13 bases and V 0 bases, and 11 bases lay outside the gene matches. CDR3 nucleotide sequence: TGCAGTGCTAGAGATGGGACAGCAAAAGGAGTACTGTTTTTT. Translated, it gives CSARDGTAKGVLFF.

There are a few counts of this clonotype. The chain is built from TRBV7-8 and TRBJ1-2; TRBD1 agrees at 9 bases. V lost 5 bases, J lost 4 bases, and 20 bases stayed unmatched. Per the germline V gene, CDR1 is SGHVS and CDR2 is FQNEAQ. This CDR3 comprises 19 residues. The CDR3 spells CASSRHPPGQGKGGYGYTF. The CDR3 region has the DNA TGTGCCAGCAGCCGACATCCTCCCGGACAGGGGAAGGGAGGCTATGGCTACACCTTC. The variable domain in full, completed from reference TRBV7-8 and TRBJ1-2, reads GAGVSQSPRYKVAKRGQDVALRCDPISGHVSLFWYQQALGQGPEFLTYFQNEAQLDKSGLPSDRFFAERPEGSVSTLKIQRTQQEDSAVYLCASSRHPPGQGKGGYGYTFGSGTRLTVV.

The V and J genes are TRBV5-1 and TRBJ2-3, with 8 bases identical to TRBD2. Germline V gene lookup returns CDR1 SGHRS and CDR2 YFSETQ. CDR3 size: 15 residues. The V segment lost 3 bases and the J segment 13 bases; nucleotides outside the gene matches: 16. DNA of the CDR3: TGCGCCAGCAGCTCTAAAACAGCGGGAGTTGAGATGGAGTATTTT. This gives the protein CASSSKTAGVEMEYF. The whole variable domain, remainder taken from reference TRBV5-1 and TRBJ2-3, is KAGVTQTPRYLIKTRGQQVTLSCSPISGHRSVSWYQQTPGQGLQFLFEYFSETQRNKGNFPGRFSGRQFSNSRSEMNVSTLELGDSALYLCASSSKTAGVEMEYFGPGTRLTVL.